This paragraph reports one TCR beta chain. Its antigen is unknown. This record belongs to a study of cytomegalovirus exposure and HLA in healthy donors. Researchers ran the PCR with 60 Vbeta and 13 Jbeta primers. Methods used by the authors: Later, tens of millions of unique TCR beta chains were counted in an analysis, and roughly 11 million of them were shared. Produced via immunoSEQ multiplex PCR; TCRdb's table is partial and in-frame only. V and J calls and clone size are copied from that table; D and trimming were computed from the DNA. The listing contains 100,000 to 150,000 clones. General study results and limits: As was reported, the HLA-A and HLA-B alleles of most subjects were accurately predicted from TCR beta sequences. 164 TCR beta chains were listed as cytomegalovirus-associated.

At collection, donors were nominally healthy, but unrecorded immune exposures were probable. Germline V gives CDR1 MNHEY, CDR2 SVGAGI. This CDR3 has 16 residues. The V gene end was trimmed by 2 bases and the J gene end by 2 bases; junction bases not matched to a gene: 9. This TCR was sampled from a man under 40 in good health and CMV-seronegative. Specimen: PBMCs. The chain is built from TRBV6-5 and TRBJ2-7, with 7 bases lining up with TRBD2. CDR3 nucleotides: TGTGCCAGCAGTTACGCCCCGGGGGGACTCCCCTACGAGCAGTACTTC. As protein: CASSYAPGGLPYEQYF.